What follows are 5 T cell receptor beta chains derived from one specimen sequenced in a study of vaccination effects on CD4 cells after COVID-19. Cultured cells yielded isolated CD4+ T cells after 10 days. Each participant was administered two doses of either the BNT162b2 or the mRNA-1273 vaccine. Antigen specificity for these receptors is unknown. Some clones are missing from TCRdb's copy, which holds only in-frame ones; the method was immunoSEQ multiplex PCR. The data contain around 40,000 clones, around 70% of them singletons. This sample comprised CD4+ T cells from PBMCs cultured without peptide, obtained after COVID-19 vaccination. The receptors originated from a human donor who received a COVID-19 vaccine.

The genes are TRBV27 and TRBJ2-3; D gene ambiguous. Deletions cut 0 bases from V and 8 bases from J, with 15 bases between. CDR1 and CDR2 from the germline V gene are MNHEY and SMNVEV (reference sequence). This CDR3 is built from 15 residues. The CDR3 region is CASSLSRPVASTQYF. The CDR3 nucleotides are TGTGCCAGCAGTTTATCCCGGCCAGTAGCTAGTACGCAGTATTTT.

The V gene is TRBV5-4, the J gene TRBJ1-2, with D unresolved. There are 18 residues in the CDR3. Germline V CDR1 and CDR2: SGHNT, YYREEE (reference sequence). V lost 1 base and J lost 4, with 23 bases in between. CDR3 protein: CASSLLVRLNTHRYGYTF. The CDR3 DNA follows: TGTGCCAGCAGCTTGTTAGTCCGTTTAAACACGCATCGCTATGGCTACACCTTC.

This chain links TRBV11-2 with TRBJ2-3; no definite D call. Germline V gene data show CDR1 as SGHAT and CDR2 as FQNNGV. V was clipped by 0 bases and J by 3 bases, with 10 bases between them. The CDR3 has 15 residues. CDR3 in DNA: TGTGCCAGCAGCTTAGATATAGGACGAACAGATACGCAGTATTTT. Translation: CASSLDIGRTDTQYF.

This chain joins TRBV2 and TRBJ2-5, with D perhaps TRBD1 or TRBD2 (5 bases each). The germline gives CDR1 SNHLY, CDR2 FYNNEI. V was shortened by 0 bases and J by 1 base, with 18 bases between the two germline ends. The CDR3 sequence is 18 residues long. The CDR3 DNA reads TGTGCCAGCAGTGAAGCGCTGGGGCGGGCCTGGGGCCAAGAGACCCAGTACTTC. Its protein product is CASSEALGRAWGQETQYF.

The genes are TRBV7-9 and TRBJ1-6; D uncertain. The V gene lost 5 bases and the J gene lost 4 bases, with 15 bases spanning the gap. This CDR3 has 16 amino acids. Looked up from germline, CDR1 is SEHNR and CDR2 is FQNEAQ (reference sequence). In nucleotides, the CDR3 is TGTGCCAGCAGCCCAACGCAACAGATTTATAATTCACCCCTCCACTTT. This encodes CASSPTQQIYNSPLHF.